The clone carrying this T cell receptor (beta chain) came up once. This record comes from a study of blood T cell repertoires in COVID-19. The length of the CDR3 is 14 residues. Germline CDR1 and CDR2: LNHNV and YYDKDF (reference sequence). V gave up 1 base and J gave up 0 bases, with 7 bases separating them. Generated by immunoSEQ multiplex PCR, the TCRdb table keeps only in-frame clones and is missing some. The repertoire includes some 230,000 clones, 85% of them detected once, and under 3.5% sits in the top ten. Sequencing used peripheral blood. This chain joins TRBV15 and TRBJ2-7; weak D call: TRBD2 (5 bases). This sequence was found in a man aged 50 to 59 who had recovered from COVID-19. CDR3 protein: CATSRAGSSYEQYF. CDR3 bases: TGTGCCACCAGCAGAGCGGGGAGCTCCTACGAGCAGTACTTC.